These 3 T cell receptor beta chains came from one sample sequenced in a study of blood T cell repertoires in COVID-19. Only in-frame clones appear in the TCRdb table, and some are missing; sequencing was by immunoSEQ multiplex PCR. The sample lists 120,000 to 150,000 clones, approximately 88% occurring once. Sequenced: peripheral blood. Receptors were obtained from a man aged 60 to 75 with active or convalescent COVID-19.

The chain links TRBV28 to TRBJ1-6; 7 nucleotides align to TRBD1. V lost 7 bases and J lost 10; bases outside the gene matches: 10. The CDR3 loop spans 14 amino acids. From germline, CDR1 is MDHEN and CDR2 SYDVKM. CDR3 protein: CASTLWDSRSPLHF. The CDR3 coding sequence is TGTGCCAGCACCCTCTGGGACAGCAGGTCACCCCTCCACTTT.

This chain joins TRBV6-4 and TRBJ2-1; D is perhaps TRBD1 (6 bases). The V end was cut by 3 bases, the J end by 0 bases, with 12 bases between. This CDR3 has 16 amino acids. CDR1 and CDR2 from the germline V gene are MRHNA and SNTAGT. The CDR3, as DNA: TGTGCCAGCAGTGATTCGACAGGTAGCTCCTACAATGAGCAGTTCTTC. It codes for CASSDSTGSSYNEQFF.

The rearrangement uses TRBV4-3 and TRBJ1-1, with D possibly TRBD1 on 5 matching bases. The CDR3 extends over 16 amino acids. Trimming left V 1 base short and J 1 base short, with 13 bases between. Germline V gene lookup returns CDR1 LGHNA and CDR2 YSLEER. CDR3 protein: CASSQVRALSNTEAFF. DNA of the CDR3: TGCGCCAGCAGCCAAGTCAGGGCGCTCTCGAACACTGAAGCTTTCTTT.